The source of this T cell receptor (beta chain) is a study of CD8 T cells in ankylosing spondylitis. Broader study findings: Reactive arthritis synovial fluid and blood were previously reported to contain some motif variants. Characteristic of ankylosing spondylitis blood, it appeared, was a TCR beta motif comprising roughly eight highly homologous variants.

A quantitative 5'-RACE method, one with molecular barcodes, was used to make TCR beta libraries. Via MiXCR, TCRdb re-called the 5' RACE reads, giving one row per CDR3 protein. Seen here are over 400,000 distinct CDR3 sequences, 25% to 30% observed once, and the top ten hold approximately 1%. This clonotype was observed many times. Its antigen is unidentified. The source material was blood, either unsorted or a sorted T cell fraction (not recorded which). The sequence was obtained from a male donor with ankylosing spondylitis.

The CDR3 reads CSSGRFTEELFF. The DNA for the CDR3 is TGCAGCTCGGGCAGATTTACTGAGGAACTGTTTTTT. V usage is TRBV20-1 and J usage is TRBJ1-4; D gene unclear. Germline CDR1 DFQATT, CDR2 SNEGSKA (reference sequence). This CDR3 spans 12 amino acids.